These 22 T cell receptor beta chains share one sample of origin, sequenced in a study of T cells and Merkel cell carcinoma outcomes. Assay used: immunoSEQ multiplex PCR; TCRdb lists only in-frame clones, some missing. The data hold about 540 clones, with approximately 94% observed a single time. Sequenced input: tumor tissue from Merkel cell carcinoma. Source of these receptors: a human donor with Merkel cell carcinoma.

The chain is built from TRBV19 and TRBJ2-2; D may be TRBD1 (5 bases). Trimming stripped 0 bases from V and 4 bases from J, with 12 bases between. The CDR3 is 16 amino acids. The germline CDR1 and CDR2 sequences are LNHDA and SQIVND (reference sequence). CDR3: CASSIDQGMVTGELFF. The CDR3 DNA is TGTGCCAGTAGTATAGACCAGGGTATGGTCACCGGGGAGCTGTTTTTT. Looking up the rest from reference TRBV19 and TRBJ2-2 gives the full variable domain: DGGITQSPKYLFRKEGQNVTLSCEQNLNHDAMYWYRQDPGQGLRLIYYSQIVNDFQKGDIAEGYSVSREKKESFPLTVTSAQKNPTAFYLCASSIDQGMVTGELFFGEGSRLTVL.

This chain connects TRBV29-1 to TRBJ1-2; 7 bases are a match to TRBD1. This CDR3 is 11 amino acids long. Germline CDR1 and CDR2: SQVTM and ANQGSEA. The V gene end was trimmed by 8 bases and the J gene end by 6 bases; junction bases not matched to a gene: 6. The CDR3 is CSLEGADGYTF. The DNA for the CDR3 is TGCAGCTTGGAGGGGGCAGATGGCTACACCTTC. The variable domain in full, with the rest retrieved from reference TRBV29-1 and TRBJ1-2, is SAVISQKPSRDICQRGTSLTIQCQVDSQVTMMFWYRQQPGQSLTLIATANQGSEATYESGFVIDKFPISRPNLTFSTLTVSNMSPEDSSIYLCSLEGADGYTFGSGTRLTVV.

The J gene is TRBJ2-1, the V gene TRBV10-1; D is possibly TRBD1 or TRBD2 (5 bases each). V gave up 4 bases and J gave up 8 bases, with 6 bases separating them. This CDR3 has 11 residues. Germline-derived CDR1 and CDR2 are WNHNN and SYGVQD (reference sequence). The CDR3: CASSGGYEQFF. CDR3 DNA: TGCGCCAGCAGTGGGGGGTATGAGCAGTTCTTC.

The chain links TRBV29-1 to TRBJ2-3; D is unclear. Germline CDR1 is SQVTM and CDR2 is ANQGSEA. Trimming removed 4 bases from V and 7 bases from J, with 6 bases in between. The CDR3 contains 10 residues. CDR3 coding DNA: TGCAGCGTTGCCGTAAATACGCAGTATTTT. It specifies CSVAVNTQYF.

The chain carries TRBV4-1 and TRBJ2-2, with TRBD1 identical over 10 bases. The CDR3 spans 17 residues. Germline CDR1 is MGHRA and CDR2 is YSYEKL. J lost 8 bases, V lost 2 bases, and 11 bases had no gene match. CDR3 residues: CASSQPDRGPAFGELFF. CDR3 DNA sequence: TGCGCCAGCAGCCAACCCGACAGGGGGCCGGCGTTTGGGGAGCTGTTTTTT.

The CDR3 reads CSVYGTGDGETQYF. CDR3 DNA sequence: TGCAGCGTGTATGGGACAGGGGATGGTGAGACCCAGTACTTC. V is TRBV29-1 and J is TRBJ2-5; TRBD1 matches 10 bases. Germline CDR1 and CDR2: SQVTM and ANQGSEA. The trim removed 6 bases at V and 5 bases at J, leaving 9 bases unmatched. The CDR3 totals 14 residues.

This chain uses TRBV7-8 with TRBJ1-2; a weak D match, TRBD1 (6 bases). Per germline, CDR1 SGHVS and CDR2 FQNEAQ. Trimming cost V 5 bases and J 3 bases, with 16 bases left between them. The CDR3 runs to 15 residues. CDR3 loop: CASSPGDSYYYGYTF. The CDR3 region has the DNA TGTGCCAGCAGCCCAGGGGATAGCTACTACTATGGCTACACCTTC.

The V gene is TRBV5-6, the J gene TRBJ2-3; D is undetermined. The CDR3 runs 14 residues. Looked up from germline, CDR1 is SGHDT and CDR2 is YYEEEE. V was cut by 4 bases and J by 4 bases, with 13 bases left in between. The CDR3: CASSLPVEPDTQYF. In nucleotides, the CDR3 is TGTGCCAGCAGCCTCCCGGTGGAGCCAGATACGCAGTATTTT.

This chain joins TRBV15 and TRBJ2-3; 9 bases fit TRBD1. CDR1 and CDR2 from the germline V gene are LNHNV and YYDKDF (reference sequence). CDR3 length: 15 amino acids. The V gene end was trimmed by 3 bases and the J gene end by 2 bases; junction bases not matched to a gene: 3. The CDR3 DNA reads as TGTGCCACCAGCAGGGGGGACAGGGCCACAGATACGCAGTATTTT. The encoded protein is CATSRGDRATDTQYF.

In DNA, the CDR3 is TGTGCCAGCAGAGACCGGGGGGATGAGCAGTTCTTC. Its translation: CASRDRGDEQFF. The rearrangement joins TRBV2 to TRBJ2-1; 7 bases line up with TRBD2. The CDR3 has 12 amino acids. In germline, CDR1 is SNHLY, CDR2 FYNNEI. V lost 6 bases to trimming and J lost 8 bases; unmatched junction nucleotides: 4.

The CDR3 sequence: CASTPTGGIYEQYF. As DNA, the CDR3 is TGTGCCAGTACGCCGACAGGGGGGATCTATGAGCAGTACTTC. The chain is built from TRBV19 and TRBJ2-7, with 9 bases matching TRBD1. CDR3 length: 14 amino acids. Trimming removed 7 bases from V and 7 bases from J; junction bases left unmatched: 11. CDR1 LNHDA and CDR2 SQIVND come from the germline V gene (reference sequence). Combining the CDR3 with reference TRBV19 and TRBJ2-7 gives the whole variable domain DGGITQSPKYLFRKEGQNVTLSCEQNLNHDAMYWYRQDPGQGLRLIYYSQIVNDFQKGDIAEGYSVSREKKESFPLTVTSAQKNPTAFYLCASTPTGGIYEQYFGPGTRLTVT.

V and J are TRBV9 and TRBJ2-3; 8 bases fit TRBD1. The CDR3 is made up of 16 amino acids. J was trimmed by 3 bases and V by 4 bases; bases with no gene match: 10. Germline assignment: CDR1 SGDLS and CDR2 YYNGEE. In DNA form, the CDR3 reads TGTGCCAGCAGCCCCCCTCGGACAGGGTCTACAGATACGCAGTATTTT. Encoded protein: CASSPPRTGSTDTQYF.

The chain has TRBV9 and TRBJ2-3; D remains unclear. The CDR3 has 13 residues. Germline V gene data show CDR1 as SGDLS and CDR2 as YYNGEE. The ends were cut back, 2 bases at V and 5 bases at J, with 9 bases in the middle. The CDR3 DNA is TGTGCCAGCAGCGTTGTAAGTTTAGATACGCAGTATTTT. Amino acids: CASSVVSLDTQYF.

This clone was observed a single time. The chain recombines TRBV27 with TRBJ2-5; 7 positions match TRBD2. The V gene's germline CDR1 is MNHEY and CDR2 SMNVEV (reference sequence). This CDR3 has 17 residues. V was pared by 3 bases and J by 2 bases, with 12 bases of the junction left unmatched. CDR3 sequence: CASSFNRGGRGQETQYF. DNA for the CDR3: TGTGCCAGCAGTTTTAATCGGGGCGGGAGAGGACAAGAGACCCAGTACTTC.

This chain connects TRBV7-6 to TRBJ2-7; D is unclear. The CDR3 runs to 13 residues. V was clipped by 3 bases and J by 3 bases, with 9 bases between them. Germline V lookup: CDR1 SGHVS, CDR2 FNYEAQ. CDR3 nucleotide sequence: TGTGCCAGCAGCTTGGGGTACAGCTACGAGCAGTACTTC. Translated: CASSLGYSYEQYF.

This clone came up once. V gene TRBV30 combines with J gene TRBJ1-1, with 7 bases identical to TRBD1. CDR1 is GTSNPN and CDR2 is SVGIG in the germline V gene (reference sequence). J gave up 0 bases and V 3 bases, and 7 bases lay outside the gene matches. CDR3 size: 15 residues. The CDR3 sequence: CAWRIKGQLNTEAFF. CDR3 DNA: TGTGCCTGGAGGATCAAGGGACAGCTGAACACTGAAGCTTTCTTT.

Details on this clone: Lacking the conserved final phenylalanine or tryptophan, this CDR3 likely reflects a read error. The chain uses TRBV6-5 and TRBJ2-7; 10 bases agree with TRBD1. The CDR3 sequence is 14 residues long. CDR1 and CDR2 from the germline V gene are MNHEY and SVGAGI. V trimming: 6 bases; J trimming: 1 base; junction bases outside the gene matches: 3. CDR3 residues: CASSSGQGSYEQYI. As DNA, the CDR3 is TGTGCCAGCAGCTCGGGACAGGGGTCCTACGAGCAGTACATC.

The V call is TRBV10-3, the J call TRBJ2-3, with D unclear. CDR3 length equals 16 residues. Germline CDR1 ENHRY, CDR2 SYGVKD. V was pared by 0 bases and J by 5 bases, with 15 bases between. The CDR3 coding sequence is TGTGCCATCAGTGAGTCGAAAGCCGCCATGGGAGATACGCAGTATTTT. Its translation: CAISESKAAMGDTQYF.

The V call is TRBV9, the J call TRBJ2-2; TRBD2 agrees at 9 bases. CDR3 length: 15 amino acids. The V and J ends lost 3 bases and 6 bases, in that order; junction bases with no gene match: 6. Germline-derived CDR1 and CDR2 are SGDLS and YYNGEE. CDR3 in amino acids: CASSAAGGGPGELFF. DNA of the CDR3: TGTGCCAGCAGCGCAGCGGGAGGAGGGCCCGGGGAGCTGTTTTTT.

This chain links TRBV30 with TRBJ1-6; TRBD1 is a possible D gene (6 bases). CDR3 size: 14 residues. V was clipped by 2 bases and J by 7 bases, with 12 bases between them. CDR1 is GTSNPN and CDR2 is SVGIG in the germline V gene (reference sequence). Here the CDR3 DNA reads TGTGCCTGGAGTTATGGGGGCAGGAATTCACCCCTCCACTTT. Its protein product is CAWSYGGRNSPLHF.

As concerns this clone: One junction end disagrees with the germline gene, perhaps due to a read error. This chain connects TRBV7-9 to TRBJ1-2, with D perhaps matching TRBD1 (5 bases). Germline lookup yields CDR1 SEHNR and CDR2 FQNEAQ (reference sequence). The CDR3 is 9 residues long. The CDR3 DNA sequence: TGTGCCAGCAGCCCTAGGGACTACTTC. Translated: CASSPRDYF.

The V and J genes are TRBV9 and TRBJ1-2; D remains ambiguous. The CDR3 is made up of 15 amino acids. Germline assignment: CDR1 SGDLS and CDR2 YYNGEE. V was trimmed by 0 bases and J by 1 base, leaving 10 bases between them. CDR3 coding DNA: TGTGCCAGCAGCGTAGCGGCAGGAGGTAACTATGGCTACACCTTC. It encodes CASSVAAGGNYGYTF.